The 4 T cell receptor beta chains below all came from one sample that was sequenced in a study of cytomegalovirus exposure and HLA in healthy donors. Produced via immunoSEQ multiplex PCR; TCRdb's table is partial and in-frame only. This table has approximately 70,000 clones, roughly 93% appearing once. The source material was PBMCs. These TCRs come from a woman between 18 and 30 years old in good health and CMV-seropositive.

The chain combines TRBV6-1 with TRBJ1-4; 7 bases align to TRBD1. Trimming took 6 bases from V and 2 from J; bases not matched to a gene: 6. The CDR3 spans 15 residues. Germline-derived CDR1 and CDR2 are MNHNS and SASEGT. CDR3 residues: CASSYDRVTNEKLFF. The CDR3 DNA sequence: TGTGCCAGCAGCTATGACAGGGTTACTAATGAAAAACTGTTTTTT.

This chain links TRBV5-1 with TRBJ1-1, with D possibly TRBD1 on 6 matching bases. The germline V and J ends were trimmed by 2 bases and 5 bases, with 10 bases remaining between them. Germline loops: CDR1 SGHRS, CDR2 YFSETQ. The CDR3 is made up of 13 amino acids. The CDR3: CASSLQGRTEAFF. CDR3 nucleotides: TGCGCCAGCAGCTTACAGGGAAGGACTGAAGCTTTCTTT.

V gene TRBV30 combines with J gene TRBJ1-2, with D maybe TRBD1 (5 bases). The CDR3 has 14 amino acids. Trimming took off 3 bases at V and 3 bases at J, with 14 bases between the two ends. The germline gives CDR1 GTSNPN, CDR2 SVGIG (reference sequence). The CDR3 coding sequence is TGTGCCTGGAGGAAGGCAGGGTATCACTATGGCTACACCTTC. Residues: CAWRKAGYHYGYTF.

The chain recombines TRBV11-1 with TRBJ1-6, with D hard to call. V was trimmed by 2 bases and J by 10 bases, leaving 15 bases between them. This CDR3 spans 15 amino acids. In germline, CDR1 is SGHAT, CDR2 FQDESV (reference sequence). CDR3 coding DNA: TGTGCCAGCAGCTTATTTCGGGAGAAGTTATCACCCCTCCACTTT. Protein sequence: CASSLFREKLSPLHF.